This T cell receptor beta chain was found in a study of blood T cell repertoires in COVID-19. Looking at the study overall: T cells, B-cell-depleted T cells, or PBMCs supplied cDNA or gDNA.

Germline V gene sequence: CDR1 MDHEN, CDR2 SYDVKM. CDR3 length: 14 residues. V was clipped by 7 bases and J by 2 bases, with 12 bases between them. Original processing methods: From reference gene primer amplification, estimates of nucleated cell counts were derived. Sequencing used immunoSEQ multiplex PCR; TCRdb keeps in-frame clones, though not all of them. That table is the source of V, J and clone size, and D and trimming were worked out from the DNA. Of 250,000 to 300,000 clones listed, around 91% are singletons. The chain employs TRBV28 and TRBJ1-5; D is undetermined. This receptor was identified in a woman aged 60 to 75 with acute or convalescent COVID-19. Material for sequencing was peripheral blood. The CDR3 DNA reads TGTGCCAGCACCCTGCGCGGGGGCAATCAGCCCCAGCATTTT. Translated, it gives CASTLRGGNQPQHF. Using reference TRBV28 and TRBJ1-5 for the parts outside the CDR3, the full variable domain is DVKVTQSSRYLVKRTGEKVFLECVQDMDHENMFWYRQDPGLGLRLIYFSYDVKMKEKGDIPEGYSVSREKKERFSLILESASTNQTSMYLCASTLRGGNQPQHFGDGTRLSIL.